This T cell receptor (beta chain) comes out of a study of T cell responses to AZD1222 COVID-19 vaccine. Study context: Researchers grouped second doses given at about 4 or about 12 weeks into one pool.

Study findings and constraints: Baseline serostatus was positive in only 5 to 7 AZD1222 recipients.

Concerning this clone itself: Its antigen remains unknown.

TCRdb keeps only in-frame clones here, not all; method: immunoSEQ multiplex PCR. There are 65,000 to 70,000 clones in the sample; over 60% occur only once, and roughly 12% lies in the top ten. V lost 4 bases and J lost 0, with 9 bases in between. CDR1 is MGHDK, CDR2 SYGVNS, per germline. This CDR3 comprises 15 residues. Sequenced here: peripheral blood, sampled on day 0 of AZD1222 vaccination. This TCR derives from an adult in good health. The chain combines TRBV25-1 with TRBJ2-2, with D possibly being TRBD1 (6 bases). The CDR3 DNA follows: TGTGCCAGCAGTGTCACAGGGTCGAACACCGGGGAGCTGTTTTTT. As protein: CASSVTGSNTGELFF.